The 15 T cell receptor beta chains in this list originate from one sample, sequenced in a study of blood T cell repertoires in COVID-19. Here immunoSEQ multiplex PCR was the method, and the copy in TCRdb shows in-frame clones only, minus some. The sample yields around 310,000 clones, about nine tenths seen once. Sequenced input: PBMCs or T cells enriched from blood (not recorded which). The receptors stem from a woman in her 30s who had recovered from COVID-19.

This clone was seen only once. The chain links TRBV7-8 to TRBJ1-1, with a possible D match to TRBD1 (6 bases). V was trimmed by 5 bases and J by 1 base, leaving 8 bases between them. Germline-derived CDR1 and CDR2 are SGHVS and FQNEAQ. The CDR3 length is 13 residues. The CDR3 spells CASSRDTNTEAFF. DNA for the CDR3: TGTGCCAGCAGCAGGGACACGAACACTGAAGCTTTCTTT. The variable domain in full, with the rest retrieved from reference TRBV7-8 and TRBJ1-1, is GAGVSQSPRYKVAKRGQDVALRCDPISGHVSLFWYQQALGQGPEFLTYFQNEAQLDKSGLPSDRFFAERPEGSVSTLKIQRTQQEDSAVYLCASSRDTNTEAFFGQGTRLTVV.

This clone appeared a few times. The chain links TRBV27 to TRBJ1-2; no clear D gene. The CDR3 runs 15 residues. From germline, CDR1 is MNHEY and CDR2 SMNVEV (reference sequence). The ends were cut back, 4 bases at V and 1 base at J, with 13 bases in the middle. Here the CDR3 reads CASSWGVWDNYGYTF. The DNA for the CDR3 is TGTGCCAGCAGTTGGGGAGTGTGGGATAACTATGGCTACACCTTC.

This rearrangement joins TRBV29-1 to TRBJ1-1; TRBD1 is a possible D gene (5 bases). The V end was cut by 4 bases, the J end by 2 bases, with 8 bases between. Per germline, CDR1 SQVTM and CDR2 ANQGSEA. This CDR3 is built from 12 residues. The CDR3 loop is CSVVRTNTEAFF. CDR3 bases: TGCAGCGTTGTAAGGACAAACACTGAAGCTTTCTTT.

The rearrangement uses TRBV28 and TRBJ2-7; 11 nucleotides agree with TRBD2. CDR1 is MDHEN and CDR2 is SYDVKM in the germline V gene. The CDR3 covers 14 residues. Trimming cost V 6 bases and J 4 bases; bases outside gene matches: 5. The CDR3 DNA sequence: TGTGCCAGCAGCCGCACTAGCGGGAGTTACGAGCAGTACTTC. It yields the protein CASSRTSGSYEQYF.

The chain uses TRBV19 and TRBJ2-7, with a weak D call TRBD1 (5 bases). Germline CDR1 and CDR2: LNHDA and SQIVND (reference sequence). Trimming took off 3 bases at V and 0 bases at J, with 12 bases between the two ends. This CDR3 is 15 amino acids long. CDR3 sequence: CASSIGVGDSYEQYF. Written as DNA, the CDR3 is TGTGCCAGTAGTATCGGTGTAGGGGACTCCTACGAGCAGTACTTC.

This chain uses TRBV5-1 with TRBJ2-3, with 10 bases fitting TRBD1. The CDR3 has 20 amino acids. Trimming at V came to 3 bases and at J to 2 bases, leaving 18 bases not matched to a gene. The germline gives CDR1 SGHRS, CDR2 YFSETQ. The CDR3 reads CASSSRPGQGSRTTTDTQYF. The DNA of the CDR3 is TGCGCCAGCAGCTCACGACCGGGACAGGGGAGTCGGACGACCACAGATACGCAGTATTTT. The full variable domain, rest sourced from reference TRBV5-1 and TRBJ2-3, is KAGVTQTPRYLIKTRGQQVTLSCSPISGHRSVSWYQQTPGQGLQFLFEYFSETQRNKGNFPGRFSGRQFSNSRSEMNVSTLELGDSALYLCASSSRPGQGSRTTTDTQYFGPGTRLTVL.

A single count supports this clone. The CDR3 here is CASSHFQGSYGYTF. The CDR3, as DNA: TGTGCCAGCAGCCATTTTCAGGGAAGCTATGGCTACACCTTC. The chain combines TRBV3-1 (or the pseudogene TRBV3-2) with TRBJ1-2; D perhaps matches TRBD1 (5 bases). Germline-derived CDR1 and CDR2 are LGHDT and YNNKEL (reference sequence). This CDR3 comprises 14 residues. Trimming left V 3 bases short and J 4 bases short, with 12 bases between.

This clone occurred once. The chain is built from TRBV7-2 and TRBJ2-1; 7 positions match TRBD2. This CDR3 contains 16 residues. Germline V gene lookup returns CDR1 SGHTA and CDR2 FQGNSA. Losses at the gene ends were 5 bases for V and 5 bases for J; bases not matched to a gene: 12. The CDR3 DNA reads TGTGCCAGCAGCCACCATCTAGCGGATGGGAACAATGAGCAGTTCTTC. This encodes CASSHHLADGNNEQFF. Drawing the rest from reference TRBV7-2 and TRBJ2-1, the complete variable domain is GAGVSQSPSNKVTEKGKDVELRCDPISGHTALYWYRQSLGQGLEFLIYFQGNSAPDKSGLPSDRFSAERTGGSVSTLTIQRTQQEDSAVYLCASSHHLADGNNEQFFGPGTRLTVL.

The chain links TRBV4-2 to TRBJ2-3; 11 positions match TRBD2. The CDR3 length is 19 residues. Trimming at V came to 4 bases and at J to 4 bases, leaving 16 bases not matched to a gene. Germline V lookup: CDR1 LGHNA, CDR2 YNFKEQ. The DNA for the CDR3 is TGTGCCAGCAGCCCCGAGACTCGGACTAGCGGGCTCGGTGCAGATACGCAGTATTTT. Its protein product is CASSPETRTSGLGADTQYF.

The chain links TRBV10-3 to TRBJ1-6; possible D gene TRBD1, 6 bases. With 3 bases removed from V and 3 bases from J, the gap between germline ends came to 9 bases. Germline V gives CDR1 ENHRY, CDR2 SYGVKD. This CDR3 is 15 amino acids long. The CDR3 sequence: CAISDGRGYNSPLHF. The DNA for the CDR3 is TGTGCCATCAGTGATGGCAGGGGCTATAATTCACCCCTCCACTTT.

The genes are TRBV4-1 and TRBJ2-3; 12 positions match TRBD2. J gave up 6 bases and V 0 bases, and 7 bases lay outside the gene matches. Per the germline V gene, CDR1 is MGHRA and CDR2 is YSYEKL. CDR3 size: 17 residues. CDR3 residues: CASSQDLGLAGGDTQYF. In DNA, the CDR3 is TGCGCCAGCAGCCAAGATCTAGGGCTAGCGGGAGGGGATACGCAGTATTTT.

The rearrangement joins TRBV5-1 to TRBJ2-7; 7 bases fit TRBD1. Germline-derived CDR1 and CDR2 are SGHRS and YFSETQ. This CDR3 is 15 amino acids long. Trimming at V came to 3 bases and at J to 4 bases, leaving 10 bases not matched to a gene. The CDR3 loop is CASSSHSDRAYEQYF. The CDR3 DNA sequence: TGCGCCAGCAGCTCCCACTCAGACAGGGCATACGAGCAGTACTTC.

The chain combines TRBV25-1 with TRBJ1-1; D perhaps matches TRBD1 (5 bases). Per germline, CDR1 MGHDK and CDR2 SYGVNS. Between the trimmed V and J ends, which lost 5 bases and 2 bases, there was a span of 15 bases. The CDR3 runs to 15 residues. CDR3 DNA sequence: TGTGCCAGCAGTCTGGGGCAGGGAACCAACACTGAAGCTTTCTTT. Protein product: CASSLGQGTNTEAFF.

The rearrangement joins TRBV6-5 to TRBJ2-5; D is possibly TRBD1 (6 bases). Germline V lookup: CDR1 MNHEY, CDR2 SVGAGI. The CDR3 has 15 residues. V lost 6 bases, J lost 5 bases, and 19 bases lay in between. The CDR3 sequence is CASSYLQGRWETQYF. CDR3 sequence (DNA): TGTGCCAGCAGCTACCTACAGGGACGGTGGGAGACCCAGTACTTC.

This CDR3 reads CASSYSRVMHNQPQHF. The DNA for the CDR3 is TGTGCCAGCAGTTACTCCAGGGTTATGCACAATCAGCCCCAGCATTTT. The rearrangement links TRBV6-6 to TRBJ1-5; D may be TRBD1 (5 bases). Trimming removed 0 bases at V and 3 bases at J, with 12 bases between. Germline-derived CDR1 and CDR2 are MNHNY and SVGAGI (reference sequence). The CDR3 consists of 16 residues.